A single sample is the source of the 27 T cell receptor beta chains below, sequenced in a study of blood T cell repertoires in COVID-19. Using immunoSEQ multiplex PCR, the repertoire was profiled, and TCRdb retains in-frame clones only, with some absent. This sample has under 300,000 clones, with 89% found just once. Material for sequencing was peripheral blood. The source is a woman between 40 and 50 years old who had recovered from COVID-19.

J is TRBJ1-2 and V is TRBV6-5; 7 bases map to TRBD1. The germline CDR1 and CDR2 sequences are MNHEY and SVGAGI. Trimming took 5 bases from V and 4 from J; bases not matched to a gene: 10. This CDR3 region has 15 residues. As DNA, the CDR3 is TGTGCCAGCAGTAGGGGGCTTGGTGGAGCCTATGGCTACACCTTC. Translation gives CASSRGLGGAYGYTF.

The V and J genes are TRBV7-9 and TRBJ2-2; weak D call: TRBD2 (5 bases). The CDR3 is 17 residues long. Germline V gene sequence: CDR1 SEHNR, CDR2 FQNEAQ (reference sequence). The V and J ends lost 5 bases and 6 bases respectively, with 22 bases between them. The CDR3 DNA reads TGTGCCAGCAGCCCAACGGGAAACACACTGGGGTCCGGGGAGCTGTTTTTT. Translating gives CASSPTGNTLGSGELFF. Drawing the rest from reference TRBV7-9 and TRBJ2-2, the complete variable domain is DTGVSQNPRHKITKRGQNVTFRCDPISEHNRLYWYRQTLGQGPEFLTYFQNEAQLEKSRLLSDRFSAERPKGSFSTLEIQRTEQGDSAMYLCASSPTGNTLGSGELFFGEGSRLTVL.

The rearrangement joins TRBV12-3 or TRBV12-4 to TRBJ1-1; D is possibly TRBD1 (6 bases). Between the trimmed V and J ends, which lost 8 bases and 6 bases, there was a span of 16 bases. The CDR3 covers 13 residues. For the CDR3, the DNA is TGTGCCAGCTCACAGGGTCTAAACGCTGAAGCTTTCTTT. Its translation: CASSQGLNAEAFF.

V gene TRBV9 combines with J gene TRBJ2-3, with 8 bases fitting TRBD2. The V segment lost 4 bases and the J segment 0 bases; nucleotides outside the gene matches: 4. The CDR3 spans 15 residues. Germline loops: CDR1 SGDLS, CDR2 YYNGEE. Here the CDR3 reads CASSSGLASTDTQYF. In nucleotides, the CDR3 is TGTGCCAGCAGCTCCGGACTAGCTAGCACAGATACGCAGTATTTT.

The gene calls are TRBV30 and TRBJ1-1, with D perhaps TRBD1 (6 bases). Germline assignment: CDR1 GTSNPN and CDR2 SVGIG (reference sequence). This CDR3 has 13 amino acids. Trimming removed 3 bases at V and 6 bases at J, with 14 bases between. CDR3 nucleotide sequence: TGTGCCTGGAGACACAGGGTTTCATCTGAAGCTTTCTTT. As protein: CAWRHRVSSEAFF.

The DNA of the CDR3 is TGTGCCAGTAGTATTCGCTCGGGAGGTGGGGAGACCCAGTACTTC. Translated: CASSIRSGGGETQYF. J is TRBJ2-5 and V is TRBV19; TRBD2 matches 7 bases. This CDR3 region has 15 residues. Per the germline V gene, CDR1 is LNHDA and CDR2 is SQIVND (reference sequence). J lost 5 bases, V lost 3 bases, and 9 bases had no gene match.

This chain joins TRBV29-1 and TRBJ1-2; the D is unclear. CDR3 length: 13 amino acids. V gave up 5 bases and J gave up 4 bases, with 14 bases separating them. Germline CDR1 is SQVTM and CDR2 is ANQGSEA. The CDR3 bases are TGCAGCGTTCAAGTTCCGGGATCCTATGGCTACACCTTC. Its protein product is CSVQVPGSYGYTF.

The chain combines TRBV6-5 with TRBJ2-7; TRBD1 agrees at 7 bases. Germline trimming cut 4 bases from V and 2 bases from J; bases unmatched to any gene: 5. This CDR3 spans 14 amino acids. Germline V gene lookup returns CDR1 MNHEY and CDR2 SVGAGI. The CDR3 reads CASSLTGSAYEQYF. CDR3 bases: TGTGCCAGCAGTTTGACAGGGAGCGCCTACGAGCAGTACTTC.

This chain links TRBV24-1 with TRBJ2-1; 8 bases agree with TRBD2. With V trimmed by 9 bases and J by 5 bases, 11 bases remained unmatched. Germline V gene lookup returns CDR1 KGHDR and CDR2 SFDVKD. The CDR3 length is 15 residues. CDR3 sequence: CATRGIAGQNNEQFF. The CDR3 nucleotides are TGTGCCACCCGCGGGATAGCGGGGCAAAACAATGAGCAGTTCTTC.

V and J are TRBV9 and TRBJ2-3; weak D call: TRBD2 (6 bases). The CDR3 sequence is 14 residues long. The V gene's germline CDR1 is SGDLS and CDR2 YYNGEE. Trimming removed 5 bases at V and 5 bases at J, with 15 bases between. This chain's CDR3 is CASSLTPGEDTQYF. CDR3 coding DNA: TGTGCCAGCAGTCTCACCCCGGGGGAAGATACGCAGTATTTT.

The CDR3 nucleotides are TGTGCCAGCAGCTTAACTGGCGGAAGGGGGCGCCCCGGGGAGCTGTTTTTT. It translates to CASSLTGGRGRPGELFF. V gene TRBV7-9 combines with J gene TRBJ2-2, with 7 bases matching TRBD1. Germline CDR1 is SEHNR and CDR2 is FQNEAQ (reference sequence). The CDR3 runs to 17 residues. After removal of 2 bases from V and 6 bases from J, the junction contained 12 bases not matched to a gene.

This chain links TRBV7-2 with TRBJ1-2; 11 positions agree with TRBD1. V shed 5 bases, J shed 6 bases, and the junction held 8 bases outside the gene matches. The CDR3 is 15 amino acids. The germline V gene encodes CDR1 SGHTA and CDR2 FQGNSA. The CDR3 sequence: CASSQDRTGGNGYTF. CDR3 in DNA: TGTGCCAGCAGCCAAGATAGGACAGGGGGCAATGGCTACACCTTC.

The chain joins TRBV4-1 to TRBJ1-1; TRBD1 is a possible D gene (5 bases). V was pared by 1 base and J by 10 bases, with 13 bases between. Per the germline V gene, CDR1 is MGHRA and CDR2 is YSYEKL. The CDR3 sequence is 13 residues long. CDR3 sequence reads: CASSQVSKRGAFF. For the CDR3, the DNA is TGCGCCAGCAGCCAAGTGTCGAAAAGGGGAGCTTTCTTT.

J is TRBJ1-3 and V is TRBV2, with D maybe TRBD1 (6 bases). With 7 bases removed from V and 2 bases from J, the gap between germline ends came to 12 bases. Germline V gene lookup returns CDR1 SNHLY and CDR2 FYNNEI. This CDR3 spans 14 amino acids. CDR3 coding DNA: TGTGCCAGCATTATAGGGGGTGCTGGAAACACCATATATTTT. Its translation is CASIIGGAGNTIYF. The whole variable domain, remainder taken from reference TRBV2 and TRBJ1-3, is EPEVTQTPSHQVTQMGQEVILRCVPISNHLYFYWYRQILGQKVEFLVSFYNNEISEKSEIFDDQFSVERPDGSNFTLKIRSTKLEDSAMYFCASIIGGAGNTIYFGEGSWLTVV.

CDR3 bases: TGTGCCAGCTCATCAAGCAGGGCTGCGGGGGAAGCTTTCTTT. This sequence encodes CASSSSRAAGEAFF. This chain links TRBV18 with TRBJ1-1; D might be TRBD1 (5 bases). The V gene's germline CDR1 is KGHSH and CDR2 LQKENI. V lost 5 bases, J lost 8 bases, and 18 bases lay in between. This CDR3 comprises 14 residues.

This rearrangement joins TRBV12-3 or TRBV12-4 to TRBJ1-2; perhaps TRBD1 as D (6 bases). The CDR3 is 13 amino acids. The V end lost 5 bases, the J end lost 4 bases, and 11 bases lay between the germline ends. CDR3 DNA: TGTGCCAGCAGTAGACAGGAGAGCTATGGCTACACCTTC. It yields the protein CASSRQESYGYTF.

This chain connects TRBV6-5 to TRBJ2-7, with TRBD2 matching 13 bases. The CDR3 loop spans 14 amino acids. J gave up 9 bases and V 6 bases, and 8 bases lay outside the gene matches. Germline CDR1 is MNHEY and CDR2 is SVGAGI. In DNA form, the CDR3 reads TGTGCCAGCAGAGACGGACTAGCGGGAGATTGGCAGTACGTC. Protein product: CASRDGLAGDWQYV.

The chain employs TRBV28 and TRBJ1-1, with 7 bases identical to TRBD1. The junction had 17 bases not matched to a gene; V was cut back by 6 bases and J by 1 base. In germline, CDR1 is MDHEN, CDR2 SYDVKM. The CDR3 length is 18 residues. The CDR3 loop reads CASSRLQGRTNWNTEAFF. CDR3 sequence (DNA): TGTGCCAGCAGCCGATTACAGGGGAGAACGAACTGGAACACTGAAGCTTTCTTT.

The chain recombines TRBV7-8 with TRBJ2-5; the D is unclear. Germline values: CDR1 SGHVS, CDR2 FQNEAQ. V was trimmed by 5 bases and J by 1 base, leaving 11 bases between them. There are 14 residues in the CDR3. CDR3 loop: CASSPRRSQETQYF. In DNA form, the CDR3 reads TGTGCCAGCAGCCCTAGACGGAGCCAAGAGACCCAGTACTTC.

The V and J genes are TRBV30 and TRBJ1-6; D perhaps matches TRBD1 (5 bases). CDR1 is GTSNPN, CDR2 SVGIG, per germline (reference sequence). This CDR3 contains 14 residues. V dropped 1 base and J dropped 9 bases, with 13 bases sitting between them. The CDR3 region is CAWSEGLSGSPLHF. CDR3 DNA: TGTGCCTGGAGTGAGGGGCTATCGGGTTCACCCCTCCACTTT.

The chain recombines TRBV28 with TRBJ1-6; 8 nucleotides align to TRBD1. The junction had 6 bases not matched to a gene; V was cut back by 4 bases and J by 7 bases. The V gene's germline CDR1 is MDHEN and CDR2 SYDVKM. CDR3 size: 15 residues. The CDR3 protein is CASSSGQGRNSPLHF. In nucleotides, the CDR3 is TGTGCCAGCAGTTCCGGACAGGGCCGAAATTCACCCCTCCACTTT. Full variable domain (outside the CDR3, taken from reference TRBV28 and TRBJ1-6): DVKVTQSSRYLVKRTGEKVFLECVQDMDHENMFWYRQDPGLGLRLIYFSYDVKMKEKGDIPEGYSVSREKKERFSLILESASTNQTSMYLCASSSGQGRNSPLHFGNGTRLTVT.

V gene TRBV9 combines with J gene TRBJ2-7, with 9 nucleotides matching TRBD1. The V gene's germline CDR1 is SGDLS and CDR2 YYNGEE. The CDR3 has 18 residues. Germline trimming cut 3 bases from V and 5 bases from J; bases unmatched to any gene: 18. The CDR3 loop reads CASSEKDRNRGLDNEQYF. As DNA, the CDR3 is TGTGCCAGCAGCGAAAAAGACAGAAACAGGGGGCTCGACAACGAGCAGTACTTC.

This rearrangement joins TRBV21-1 to TRBJ1-1; the listed D gene, TRBD1, was not tested against the DNA. TRBV21-1 is reported as a pseudogene. This CDR3 is built from 14 residues. The CDR3 protein is CALGSGNVDTEAFF. CDR3 coding DNA: TGTGCCCTGGGGTCAGGGAACGTGGACACTGAAGCTTTCTTT.

This chain uses TRBV19 with TRBJ2-2; the D is unclear. V lost 3 bases, J lost 5 bases, and 10 bases lay in between. The CDR3 runs 14 residues. CDR1 LNHDA and CDR2 SQIVND come from the germline V gene (reference sequence). The CDR3 DNA is TGTGCCAGTAGTATCGTAAAGCTTACCGGGGAGCTGTTTTTT. The encoded protein is CASSIVKLTGELFF.

Concerning this clone: The germline gene is not matched at one end of the junction; a read error may be the cause. The rearrangement links TRBV6-1 to TRBJ2-7; 10 bases are a match to TRBD1. The CDR3 totals 12 residues. The germline V gene has CDR1 MNHNS and CDR2 SASEGT. CDR3 loop: CASSEPGQGFLF. The CDR3 region has the DNA TGTGCCAGCAGTGAACCGGGACAGGGGTTCCTATTC.

The rearrangement uses TRBV27 and TRBJ2-5, with a weak D call TRBD1 (6 bases). Deletions cut 10 bases from V and 3 bases from J, with 18 bases between. Germline lookup yields CDR1 MNHEY and CDR2 SMNVEV (reference sequence). The CDR3 consists of 14 residues. The CDR3 nucleotides are TGTGCCACTCGAGGTGGACAGAGAGAAGAGACCCAGTACTTC. As protein: CATRGGQREETQYF.

The V and J genes are TRBV27 and TRBJ2-6; 8 bases line up with TRBD1. Germline-derived CDR1 and CDR2 are MNHEY and SMNVEV (reference sequence). CDR3 size: 19 residues. V shed 6 bases and J 0 bases; nucleotides not matched to a gene: 13. In nucleotides, the CDR3 is TGTGCCAGCAGGCGAAACCCGGGACAGGTTTACTCTGGGGCCAACGTCCTGACTTTC. It codes for CASRRNPGQVYSGANVLTF.